This TCR beta chain originates from a study of blood T cell repertoires in COVID-19. For the study at large: The United States, Italy and Spain provided the acute and convalescent COVID-19 samples.

TCRdb's table, derived via immunoSEQ multiplex PCR, lists solely in-frame clones and lacks some. The profile shows around 100,000 clones, about 88% of them singletons. This CDR3 contains 14 residues. The chain joins TRBV12-2 to TRBJ1-4. TRBV12-2 is tagged as a pseudogene. This sequence originates from an older woman with acute or convalescent COVID-19. The sample consisted of peripheral blood. The CDR3 bases are TGTGCAAGTCGCCTAGTGGGTAGCAATGAAAAACTGTTTTTT. Translating it yields CASRLVGSNEKLFF.